The 28 T cell receptor beta chains below all came from one sample that was sequenced in a study of regulatory T cells in long-lasting Graves disease. Arm-PCR of CDR3 regions and iRepertoire HTBI primers were used to build TCR beta libraries. A single record per CDR3 protein comes from TCRdb applying MiXCR to the multiplex PCR reads. The table shows some 470,000 distinct CDR3 sequences, with about 22% occurring only once. This sample's time point: persistent/refractory GD, antithyroid drugs over 5 years with positive TRAb. Preparation of the TCR library used RNA extracted from PBMCs. Sequencing was performed on peripheral blood mononuclear cells (PBMCs), taken when the disease was refractory, from a patient treated with antithyroid drugs. Receptors were obtained from a female donor with Graves disease.

The chain employs TRBV14 and TRBJ2-7; D perhaps matches TRBD1 (5 bases). CDR1 is SGHDN, CDR2 FVKESK, per germline. The CDR3 is 16 residues long. V was trimmed by 3 bases and J by 0 bases, leaving 15 bases between them. CDR3 in amino acids: CASSHTEGANSYEQYF. Here the CDR3 DNA reads TGTGCCAGCAGCCACACAGAAGGGGCAAACTCCTACGAGCAGTACTTC.

This clonotype was observed once. The chain couples TRBV13 to TRBJ2-1; 11 bases map to TRBD2. V lost 5 bases and J lost 8; bases outside the gene matches: 8. This CDR3 has 15 amino acids. Per the germline V gene, CDR1 is PRHDT and CDR2 is FYEKMQ (reference sequence). CDR3 sequence: CASSATSGGRDEQFF. CDR3 nucleotide sequence: TGTGCCAGCAGCGCAACTAGCGGGGGCCGGGATGAGCAGTTCTTC.

As for this clonotype: Just one base apart from a much larger clone, this may be a read error. V and J are TRBV28 and TRBJ1-3, with D possibly being TRBD1 (5 bases). From germline, CDR1 is MDHEN and CDR2 SYDVKM. This CDR3 region has 15 residues. This CDR3 is CASGLIPGSGNTIYF. The DNA of the CDR3 is TGTGCCAGCGGTTTAATTCCAGGGTCAGGAAACACCATATATTTT.

This clonotype was picked up a small number of times. The rearrangement joins TRBV24-1 to TRBJ2-2, with D unresolved. Trimming removed 2 bases from V and 6 bases from J, with 3 bases in between. Germline CDR1 is KGHDR and CDR2 is SFDVKD. The CDR3 contains 12 residues. In DNA form, the CDR3 reads TGTGCCACCAGTGATTGGGCCGGGGAGCTGTTTTTT. Its translation is CATSDWAGELFF.

The gene calls are TRBV29-1 and TRBJ1-2; no clear D. The germline V gene has CDR1 SQVTM and CDR2 ANQGSEA. Trimming took off 3 bases at V and 5 bases at J, with 7 bases between the two ends. The CDR3 loop spans 11 amino acids. The CDR3 reads CSVDSLYGYTF. DNA for the CDR3: TGCAGCGTTGACTCTTTATATGGCTACACCTTC. The entire variable domain, with the rest obtained from reference TRBV29-1 and TRBJ1-2, is as follows: SAVISQKPSRDICQRGTSLTIQCQVDSQVTMMFWYRQQPGQSLTLIATANQGSEATYESGFVIDKFPISRPNLTFSTLTVSNMSPEDSSIYLCSVDSLYGYTFGSGTRLTVV.

The chain recombines TRBV29-1 with TRBJ2-3; maybe TRBD2 (6 bases). Trimming removed 5 bases from V and 4 bases from J, with 16 bases in between. CDR3 length: 14 residues. Germline CDR1 is SQVTM and CDR2 is ANQGSEA. CDR3 nucleotides: TGCAGCGTTCAGGAGTGGGGAGGCCCAGATACGCAGTATTTT. It specifies CSVQEWGGPDTQYF.

This clonotype showed up just a few times. CDR3 in DNA: TGTGCCAGCAGCTTAGGACAGGGGTTAAGTCGATACACTGAAGCTTTCTTT. This encodes CASSLGQGLSRYTEAFF. The rearrangement uses TRBV5-6 and TRBJ1-1; 9 nucleotides match TRBD1. Trimming removed 2 bases from V and 3 bases from J; junction bases left unmatched: 11. This CDR3 is built from 17 residues. Germline CDR1 and CDR2: SGHDT and YYEEEE.

The gene calls are TRBV6-1 and TRBJ1-4; D not certain. The CDR3 extends over 14 amino acids. The germline CDR1 and CDR2 sequences are MNHNS and SASEGT. Trimming shortened V by 6 bases and J by 8 bases, and 16 bases separated the two germline ends. CDR3 in DNA: TGTGCCAGCAGCATGGTGGCATTCGAAGAAAAACTGTTTTTT. It encodes CASSMVAFEEKLFF.

The table lists this clonotype with many counts. The chain employs TRBV28 and TRBJ1-6, with 8 bases identical to TRBD1. Germline assignment: CDR1 MDHEN and CDR2 SYDVKM. The CDR3 consists of 14 residues. Germline trimming cut 4 bases from V and 10 bases from J; bases unmatched to any gene: 6. The CDR3, as DNA: TGTGCCAGCAGTTCAGGACAGGGAGAGTCACCCCTCCACTTT. Translation gives CASSSGQGESPLHF.

The sample holds a few counts of this clonotype. This sequence joins TRBV11-2 and TRBJ1-4; the match to TRBD1 covers 9 bases. Germline V gives CDR1 SGHAT, CDR2 FQNNGV. The trim removed 0 bases at V and 7 bases at J, leaving 9 bases unmatched. The CDR3 covers 17 residues. CDR3 in amino acids: CASSLDRTGGKGEKLFF. The CDR3 DNA reads as TGTGCCAGCAGCTTAGACCGAACAGGGGGCAAGGGTGAAAAACTGTTTTTT.

This clonotype has ten or more counts. This chain connects TRBV28 to TRBJ2-7; 14 bases fit TRBD2. J was trimmed by 7 bases and V by 5 bases; bases with no gene match: 10. This CDR3 region has 16 residues. In germline, CDR1 is MDHEN, CDR2 SYDVKM. CDR3 region: CASSDPGLAGVREQYF. DNA for the CDR3: TGTGCCAGCAGTGACCCGGGACTAGCGGGAGTGAGGGAGCAGTACTTC.

This clonotype was seen repeatedly, ten times or more. The chain combines TRBV28 with TRBJ1-5; D might be TRBD1 (6 bases). In germline, CDR1 is MDHEN, CDR2 SYDVKM. V lost 7 bases and J 5 bases, leaving 18 bases between the germline ends. CDR3 size: 15 residues. The CDR3 coding sequence is TGTGCCAGCACTCCAGGACAGCTTATGTATCAGCCCCAGCATTTT. This encodes CASTPGQLMYQPQHF.

The chain joins TRBV30 to TRBJ1-1, with TRBD1 as a possible D gene (5 bases). Trimming removed 2 bases at V and 1 base at J, with 8 bases between. Germline V CDR1 and CDR2: GTSNPN, SVGIG (reference sequence). The CDR3 totals 13 residues. The CDR3 DNA reads as TGTGCCTGGAGTAGGACACCGAACACTGAAGCTTTCTTT. Encoded protein: CAWSRTPNTEAFF.

The chain carries TRBV4-1 and TRBJ1-1; D not resolved. Germline CDR1 MGHRA, CDR2 YSYEKL. Trimming removed 5 bases at V and 6 bases at J, with 22 bases between. The CDR3 covers 16 residues. CDR3 protein: CASSKSLMTPRAEAFF. For the CDR3, the DNA is TGCGCCAGCAGCAAGTCGCTGATGACGCCGCGCGCTGAAGCTTTCTTT.

This clonotype was counted at least ten times. The chain's CDR3 is CASSITGGGNIQYF. DNA of the CDR3: TGTGCCAGCAGTATAACAGGGGGGGGAAACATTCAGTACTTC. This chain uses TRBV28 with TRBJ2-4, with D possibly matching TRBD1 (8 bases). Germline-derived CDR1 and CDR2 are MDHEN and SYDVKM. V lost 5 bases, J lost 6 bases, and 14 bases lay in between. This CDR3 contains 14 residues.

This clonotype was counted ten times or more. J is TRBJ2-5 and V is TRBV28; D gene ambiguous. V shed 7 bases and J shed 0 bases, with 9 bases lying between them. This CDR3 region has 13 residues. Germline CDR1 reads MDHEN; CDR2 reads SYDVKM. Written as DNA, the CDR3 is TGTGCCAGCACAAAAGGAGACCAAGAGACCCAGTACTTC. The encoded protein is CASTKGDQETQYF.

As concerns this clonotype: This may come from a read error, since a much larger clone is one base off. The chain has TRBV3-1 and TRBJ1-4, with no clear D. Between the trimmed V and J ends, which lost 5 bases and 10 bases, there was a span of 11 bases. CDR3 size: 12 residues. CDR1 is LGHDT and CDR2 is YNNKEL in the germline V gene (reference sequence). The CDR3 DNA is TGTGCCAGCAGCATCGGAGAGGGAAAACTGTTTTTT. Residues: CASSIGEGKLFF.

The V gene is TRBV5-1, the J gene TRBJ1-1; 7 bases are shared with TRBD1. Unmatched junction bases numbered 20, after V lost 0 bases and J lost 0 bases. Looked up from germline, CDR1 is SGHRS and CDR2 is YFSETQ. The CDR3 length is 21 residues. The CDR3 DNA follows: TGCGCCAGCAGCTTGGGTTGGTACTACAGGGGACTCCCGTCGGTGAACACTGAAGCTTTCTTT. Its translation: CASSLGWYYRGLPSVNTEAFF.

The chain joins TRBV4-1 to TRBJ2-7; D gene ambiguous. Trimming removed 0 bases at V and 1 base at J, with 4 bases between. The CDR3 runs to 13 residues. Germline assignment: CDR1 MGHRA and CDR2 YSYEKL. The CDR3 DNA is TGCGCCAGCAGCCAAGACGTTTCCTACGAGCAGTACTTC. This codes for CASSQDVSYEQYF.

This clonotype was seen more than once but under ten times. The V call is TRBV11-1, the J call TRBJ1-1; TRBD1 is a possible D gene (6 bases). Germline values: CDR1 SGHAT, CDR2 FQDESV (reference sequence). Trimming took off 0 bases at V and 7 bases at J, with 12 bases between the two ends. The CDR3 spans 14 residues. The CDR3 reads CASSLAGGPGEAFF. The DNA of the CDR3 is TGTGCCAGCAGCTTAGCGGGGGGCCCGGGTGAAGCTTTCTTT.

This clonotype has a count of ten or more. The V gene is TRBV7-8, the J gene TRBJ1-1, with D hard to call. The V gene's germline CDR1 is SGHVS and CDR2 FQNEAQ. With 0 bases removed from V and 8 bases from J, the gap between germline ends came to 7 bases. This CDR3 has 12 residues. For the CDR3, the DNA is TGTGCCAGCAGCTTAGCGCAAGCAGAAGCTTTCTTT. As protein: CASSLAQAEAFF.

Many counts were recorded for this clonotype. The chain employs TRBV12-3 or TRBV12-4 and TRBJ2-2; TRBD2 aligns across 9 bases. The CDR3 is made up of 16 amino acids. V lost 3 bases to trimming and J lost 8 bases; unmatched junction nucleotides: 10. The CDR3 nucleotides read TGTGCCAGCAGTTTCCTTGTAGCGGGAGTGTCGGGGGAGCTGTTTTTT. Protein product: CASSFLVAGVSGELFF.

The V and J genes are TRBV4-3 and TRBJ2-4; D gene ambiguous. This CDR3 has 17 amino acids. V gave up 1 base and J gave up 1 base, with 14 bases separating them. Looked up from germline, CDR1 is LGHNA and CDR2 is YSLEER. The CDR3 nucleotides read TGCGCCAGCAGCCAAGGAGGTCCAATGGGGGCCAAAAACATTCAGTACTTC. This codes for CASSQGGPMGAKNIQYF.

In regard to this clonotype: At one boundary the junction diverges from the germline segment, which might be a read error. The V and J genes are TRBV6-1 and TRBJ1-1, with D hard to call. The CDR3 length is 13 residues. Germline assignment: CDR1 MNHNS and CDR2 SASEGT. The CDR3 nucleotides read TGTGTCAGCAGTGACAAAATGAACACTGAAGCTTTCTTT. Its protein is CVSSDKMNTEAFF.

With respect to this clonotype: A single base separates this from a much larger clone, so it may be a read error. This chain joins TRBV3-1 and TRBJ2-5; 8 bases align to TRBD1. V shed 4 bases and J 9 bases; nucleotides not matched to a gene: 10. Germline CDR1 and CDR2: LGHDT and YNNKEL (reference sequence). This CDR3 is built from 14 residues. In nucleotides, the CDR3 is TGTGCCAGCAGCCTCCAGGGGGCCCACTTTGCCCAGTACTTC. Amino acid sequence: CASSLQGAHFAQYF.

The genes are TRBV20-1 and TRBJ1-1; TRBD1 aligns across 7 bases. V lost 6 bases, J lost 1 base, and 11 bases stayed unmatched. The length of the CDR3 is 15 residues. Germline values: CDR1 DFQATT, CDR2 SNEGSKA (reference sequence). The CDR3 nucleotides read TGCAGTGCCCCCGAGGGGGCAGGGGAGAACACTGAAGCTTTCTTT. Encoded protein: CSAPEGAGENTEAFF.

The table lists this clonotype with a few counts. The gene calls are TRBV6-5 and TRBJ2-5, with 14 bases lining up with TRBD2. Looked up from germline, CDR1 is MNHEY and CDR2 is SVGAGI. V was pared by 4 bases and J by 5 bases, with 6 bases of the junction left unmatched. This CDR3 spans 16 amino acids. The CDR3 DNA is TGTGCCAGCAGTTTAGGGACTAGCGGGAGTCGGGAGACCCAGTACTTC. Translating gives CASSLGTSGSRETQYF.

This clonotype has more than one count but fewer than ten. The V gene is TRBV19, the J gene TRBJ1-5, with D perhaps TRBD1 (5 bases). Germline-derived CDR1 and CDR2 are LNHDA and SQIVND (reference sequence). Trimming removed 7 bases from V and 7 bases from J, with 20 bases in between. CDR3 length: 15 amino acids. CDR3 protein: CASNNEGLIGQPQHF. In DNA form, the CDR3 reads TGTGCCAGTAATAACGAGGGGCTTATCGGACAGCCCCAGCATTTT. Full variable domain (missing parts from reference TRBV19 and TRBJ1-5): DGGITQSPKYLFRKEGQNVTLSCEQNLNHDAMYWYRQDPGQGLRLIYYSQIVNDFQKGDIAEGYSVSREKKESFPLTVTSAQKNPTAFYLCASNNEGLIGQPQHFGDGTRLSIL.